This TCR beta chain was found in a study of blood T cell repertoires in COVID-19. Looking at the study overall: From the United States, Italy and Spain came samples of acute and convalescent COVID-19. T cells, B-cell-depleted T cells, or PBMCs provided the cDNA or gDNA that served as material.

The CDR3 has 15 amino acids. Trimming stripped 2 bases from V and 0 bases from J, with 9 bases between. Germline-derived CDR1 and CDR2 are SGHAT and FQNNGV. Authors' data handling: Amplification from reference gene primers served as the basis for estimated nucleated cell counts. Clones were sequenced by immunoSEQ multiplex PCR, and TCRdb holds only the in-frame ones, with some missing. The DNA was the basis for D and trimming; V, J and clone size are from that table. The data hold roughly 300,000 clones, with over 75% observed a single time. This receptor was taken from a woman aged 45-59 years who had recovered from COVID-19. The V call is TRBV11-2, the J call TRBJ2-3; D ambiguous. The sequencing sample was made of peripheral blood. The CDR3 protein is CASSLNSRSTDTQYF. Here the CDR3 DNA reads TGTGCCAGCAGCTTAAATTCTCGGAGCACAGATACGCAGTATTTT. The full variable domain, completed using reference TRBV11-2 and TRBJ2-3, is EAGVAQSPRYKIIEKRQSVAFWCNPISGHATLYWYQQILGQGPKLLIQFQNNGVVDDSQLPKDRFSAERLKGVDSTLKIQPAKLEDSAVYLCASSLNSRSTDTQYFGPGTRLTVL.